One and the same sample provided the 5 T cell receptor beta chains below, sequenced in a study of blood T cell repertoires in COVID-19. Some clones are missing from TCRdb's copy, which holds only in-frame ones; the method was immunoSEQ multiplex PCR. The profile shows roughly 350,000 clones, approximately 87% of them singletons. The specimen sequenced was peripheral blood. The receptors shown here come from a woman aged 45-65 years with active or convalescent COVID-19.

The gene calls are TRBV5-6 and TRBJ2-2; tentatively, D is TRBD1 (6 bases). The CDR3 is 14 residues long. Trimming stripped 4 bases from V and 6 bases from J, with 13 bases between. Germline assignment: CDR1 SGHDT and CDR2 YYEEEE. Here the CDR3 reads CASSLPRGSGELFF. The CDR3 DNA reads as TGTGCCAGCAGCCTACCCAGGGGTTCCGGGGAGCTGTTTTTT.

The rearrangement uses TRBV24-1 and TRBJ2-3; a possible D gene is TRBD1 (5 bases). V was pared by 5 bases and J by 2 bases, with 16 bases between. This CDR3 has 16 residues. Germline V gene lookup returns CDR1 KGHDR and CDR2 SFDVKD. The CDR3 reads CATSGRQQGLTDTQYF. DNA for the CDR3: TGTGCCACCAGTGGCCGACAGCAGGGCCTCACAGATACGCAGTATTTT.

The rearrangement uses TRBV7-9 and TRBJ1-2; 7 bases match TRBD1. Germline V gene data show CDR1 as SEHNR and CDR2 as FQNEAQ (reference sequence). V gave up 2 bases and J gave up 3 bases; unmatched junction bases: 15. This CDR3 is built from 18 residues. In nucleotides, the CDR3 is TGTGCCAGCAGCTTAATTCTCAGACAGGGAAGATTGGACTATGGCTACACCTTC. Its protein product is CASSLILRQGRLDYGYTF. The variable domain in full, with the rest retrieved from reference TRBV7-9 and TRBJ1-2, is DTGVSQNPRHKITKRGQNVTFRCDPISEHNRLYWYRQTLGQGPEFLTYFQNEAQLEKSRLLSDRFSAERPKGSFSTLEIQRTEQGDSAMYLCASSLILRQGRLDYGYTFGSGTRLTVV.

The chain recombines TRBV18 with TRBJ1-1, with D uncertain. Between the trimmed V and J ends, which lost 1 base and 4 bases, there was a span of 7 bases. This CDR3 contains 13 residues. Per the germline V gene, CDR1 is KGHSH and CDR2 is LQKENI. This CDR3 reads CASSPQGGTEAFF. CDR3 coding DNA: TGTGCCAGCTCACCACAGGGAGGCACTGAAGCTTTCTTT. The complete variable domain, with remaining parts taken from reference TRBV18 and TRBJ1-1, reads NAGVMQNPRHLVRRRGQEARLRCSPMKGHSHVYWYRQLPEEGLKFMVYLQKENIIDESGMPKERFSAEFPKEGPSILRIQQVVRGDSAAYFCASSPQGGTEAFFGQGTRLTVV.

The CDR3 reads CASSRVDGRESNQPQHF. The CDR3 DNA sequence: TGTGCCAGCAGTCGCGTGGACGGCCGGGAGAGCAATCAGCCCCAGCATTTT. This rearrangement joins TRBV6-2 or TRBV6-3 to TRBJ1-5; D is uncertain. Trimming took off 5 bases at V and 1 base at J, with 18 bases between the two ends. In germline, CDR1 is MNHEY, CDR2 SVGEGT. This CDR3 comprises 17 residues.